Described below is a single TCR beta chain sequence and its context. Its recognized antigen is unknown. It has no much larger one-base neighbor in the sample; base qualities were not kept. The cohort comprised fewer than 750 healthy bone marrow donors. At the time of sampling, every cohort member was nominally healthy, though immune exposures that went unrecorded were likely present. The donor was CMV seronegative and belonged to the group of more than 300 seronegative cohort members. A peripheral blood sample was collected from each donor, and TCR beta sequencing was performed on peripheral blood mononuclear cells. The Qiagen DNeasy Blood Extraction Kit was used to extract genomic DNA from the blood cell samples. Per the germline V gene, SGDLS is the CDR1 and YYNGEE is the CDR2. The CDR3 has 13 amino acids, counting the end cysteine and phenylalanine. The only DNA kept is the CDR3, 39 bases in frame from the first base. V and J lose 0 bases and 4 bases, and a span of 7 bases separates them.

The library was prepared using the immunoSEQ multiplex PCR assay. For the multiplex PCR, a mixture combining 60 forward primers for TCR Vbeta segments and 13 reverse primers for TCR Jbeta segments was used. The CDR3 region of rearranged TCR beta genes was amplified from genomic DNA with a multiplex PCR assay. Amplified TCR beta libraries were sequenced as 87-base-pair reads on the Illumina HiSeq System. In the original analysis: Across the 500 to 850 repertoires, a later analysis counted 60 million to 90 million unique TCR beta chains, 9.5 million to 12 million of which were shared by at least two donors. Raw reads were error-corrected and collapsed into unique sequences by a nearest-neighbor algorithm in which closely related sequences were merged to remove PCR and sequencing errors. CDR3 sequences were aligned to IMGT reference sequences to assign V, D and J gene segments. For a sequence to be retained, a match of at least six nucleotides to both a V gene segment and a J gene segment was required. Rearrangements were classified as productive when the CDR3 lacked stop codons and remained in frame with V and J, and all other rearrangements were classified as non-productive. Following IMGT convention, CDR3 was defined as the stretch from the second conserved V-encoded cysteine to the conserved J-encoded phenylalanine. The earlier analysis of 587 of the donors excluded sequences that lacked an unambiguous match to a single V gene segment. An earlier analysis of almost 600 of the donors classified V segments as functional when productive rearrangements were above 56.7% and as segregating when the standard deviation between donors was above 5%. To diagnose cytomegalovirus status from the catalog of TCR beta chain sequences, a statistical classification framework was built. A later analysis assigned V and J genes by comparing TCR nucleotide sequences with IMGT/GENE-DB human TR gene sequences. In a later analysis, CDR3 sequences and most-parsimonious VDJ recombination scenarios were assigned using the TCRdist pipeline. In a later analysis, each TCR beta chain was defined by its CDR3 amino acid sequence together with its V-gene family, and reads without a unique V-gene family were excluded. In a later analysis, some 600 highly shared, low-generation-probability nucleotide sequences were removed to address suspected cross-contamination and a sequencing artifact. A later analysis calculated a clonal expansion index for each public chain from normalized within-repertoire ranks of inferred template counts. Generation probabilities in a later analysis came from a VDJ recombination model fitted to out-of-frame rearrangements, and those results were checked against IGoR. Hypergeometric tests were used in a later analysis to score TCR-TCR, TCR-HLA and TCR-CMV co-occurrence, with a repertoire-size bias correction applied to the TCR pairs. A later analysis estimated false discovery rates by permuting HLA or CMV assignments 20 times. In a later analysis, co-occurring TCRs were grouped using DBSCAN, with TCRdist sequence similarity added in when clustering inside HLA-allele-positive subsets. Co-occurrence clustering excluded repertoires with fewer than 30,000 or more than 120,000 public chains, plus five with anomalous nucleotide sharing. As stored in TCRdb, this immuneACCESS dataset retains in-frame rearrangements with V and J assigned. A fraction of the clones does not appear; measured against another copy, unresolved V genes explain less than half of the discrepancy, and the remainder lacks a known reason. The DNA was the basis for D and trimming; V, J and clone size are from that table. The sample contains tens of thousands of clones, about 79% of them found a single time. The ten largest clonotypes hold approximately 5.7% of the sample.

This sample was taken from a study of cytomegalovirus exposure and HLA in healthy donors (dated by TCRdb to about 2017). With respect to the entire study: In an earlier analysis of 450 to 750 of the donors, 276 Gb of sequence data and roughly 100 million unique TCR beta sequences from about 180 million T cells were reported. High-throughput TCR immunosequencing, statistical association of individual TCRs with disease status, and machine learning were combined to predict cytomegalovirus infection status. Among 398 genotyped donors of the cohort, an average of around 240,000 unique TCR beta nucleotide sequences were sequenced per donor, around 20% of them non-productive. Typing coverage varied by locus: roughly 620-640 donors for A, B, C, DRB1 and DQB1; some 520 for DQA1; around 570 for DPA1; around 490 for DPB1. In a later genetic analysis, genome-wide SNP genotypes for 398 of the 666 donors were used, and that subset was treated as a discovery cohort. All discovery cohort repertoires had been generated on a single sequencing platform. Class I and class II HLA loci were covered by the typing at four-digit resolution. To study patterns of TCR occurrence, a later analysis re-analyzed previously published TCR beta repertoires from 650 to 750 donors and added high-resolution HLA genotyping. To decide whether each TCR beta V gene segment behaved as functional or pseudogenic, an earlier analysis of approximately 620 of the donors relied on high-throughput TCR beta sequencing. Roughly 290 gigabases of sequencing data and approximately 92 million unique TCR sequences made up an early release that covered 500 to 700 HLA-typed donors. Rather than drawing on any new phenotypic data, the later analysis identified candidate immune exposures from TCR beta sequences and the way those sequences occurred across donors. Roughly 5 DR-DQ haplotypes were treated as single units for association and clustering because of strong linkage in the cohort. The aim of the study was to test whether cataloging public T cell receptors could identify signatures of past pathogen exposure. Donor age, sex, ethnicity and CMV serostatus were collected together with the repertoire data. Besides the first cohort of approximately 670 subjects, a separate validation cohort made up of 90 to 150 different subjects was used. Of the approximately 400 genotyped donors, about 80% fell in the genetic ancestry cluster associated with self-reported Caucasian donors. The study profiled the T cell repertoires of 500 to 800 subjects by immunosequencing and related them to cytomegalovirus serostatus.

What the study reported, not specific to this receptor: In a later genetic analysis, a missense DCLRE1C variant was associated with V-gene and J-gene trimming of TCR beta chains, and the association was replicated in an independent cohort. Roughly 15 rarely observed V segments, including chromosome 9 orphons, were excluded from the earlier analysis of about 500 of the donors because counts were too low. The presence/absence analyses assumed that sequencing depth was roughly uniform across donors, and that assumption may not be true. Immune exposure information for the cohort was limited to CMV serostatus. In a later genetic analysis, fewer N-insertions in productive TCRs were reported among donors in an Asian-associated ancestry cluster than the 666-donor mean. The sequencing pipeline was judged likely to have produced a cluster of highly shared sequence variants as a technical artifact. In the study, some 160 TCR beta chains were listed as associated with cytomegalovirus. This cohort had only TCR beta chains sequenced, and the lack of alpha or paired-chain data limited which features could be detected. In an earlier analysis of roughly 560 of the donors, most TCR beta V segments were observed in productive rearrangements about 90% or about 30% of the time, broadly matching IMGT annotations. Specific HLA alleles were associated with over 15,000 TCR beta sequences at a false discovery rate of 0.05 in a later analysis. When HLA alleles, especially DR and DQ, strongly co-occurred, TCR associations were difficult to assign to individual alleles. According to a later analysis, most CMV-associated TCR beta chains appeared to be HLA-restricted, and the HLA associations seemed to be driven largely by CMV exposure. Several of the top co-occurrence clusters appeared to be linked to parvovirus B19, influenza, CMV and Epstein-Barr virus, according to a later analysis. In a later analysis, TCR association rates were found to vary across HLA loci, with the most associated TCRs seen for DRB1 alleles and the fewest for HLA-C alleles. While some public TCRs were present in many individuals, most TCR sequences turned up only very rarely across donors. The 87-base-pair reads could not distinguish some IMGT-functional V segments, including TRBV6-2 and TRBV6-3, so those segments were excluded. Because some donors lacked HLA typing at each locus, the association tests relied only on the typed subset. The classifier was reported to diagnose cytomegalovirus status with high specificity and sensitivity in both the original cohort and the validation cohort. The authors suggested that the approach could potentially be extended to other disease states and immunological phenotypes. In a later analysis, HLA-associated TCR beta chains showed more clonal expansion and lower generation probabilities than non-associated chains that were equally common. A few of the identified cytomegalovirus-associated TCR beta chains were confirmed in vitro to be specific for cytomegalovirus antigens. Linkage disequilibrium might explain the correlated functional status among segregating V segments, but an unknown experimental factor could not be excluded. A further reported finding was that TCR beta sequences accurately predicted the HLA-A and HLA-B alleles for most subjects in the first cohort.

The sequence joins TRBV9 to TRBJ1-2; the D gene is perhaps TRBD1, from 5 matching bases. The sequencing input was PBMCs. The TCR originated in a female donor in good health and CMV-seronegative. This receptor has the CDR3 CASSVGQRYGYTF. The bases are TGTGCCAGCAGCGTAGGACAGCGCTATGGCTACACCTTC.